The clone carrying this T cell receptor (beta chain) was observed a few times. The record originates from a study of blood T cell repertoires in COVID-19. As for the study in general: COVID-19 samples from acute and convalescent phases originated in the United States, Italy and Spain.

Per the study methods: How many nucleated cells were present was estimated from reference gene primer amplification. Only in-frame clones appear in the TCRdb table, and some are missing; sequencing was by immunoSEQ multiplex PCR. The V and J calls and clone size were taken over from that table, and D and trimming were inferred from the DNA. The sample includes 65,000 to 90,000 clones, approximately 76% of them seen just once. V dropped 4 bases and J dropped 4 bases, with 16 bases sitting between them. This CDR3 is 15 amino acids long. Germline assignment: CDR1 SGHTA and CDR2 FQGNSA. The sample comprised peripheral blood. J is TRBJ1-2 and V is TRBV7-2; a possible D gene is TRBD1 (5 bases). This TCR was sampled from a man in his 70s with active or convalescent COVID-19. CDR3 nucleotides: TGTGCCAGCAGCTCATCCTCGACAGCTCTCTATGGCTACACCTTC. This translates into CASSSSSTALYGYTF.